The subject of this entry is one TCR beta chain. V was cut by 6 bases and J by 5 bases, with 13 bases left in between. Germline loops: CDR1 MNHNY, CDR2 SVGAGI (reference sequence). The CDR3 length is 13 residues. The sample originates from a study of OX40 agonist ivuxolimab in advanced cancers. Data came from immunoSEQ multiplex PCR; TCRdb stores just in-frame clones and leaves some out. This sample has approximately 64,000 clones, with approximately 90% found just once. The sequencing here drew on CD4+ or CD8+ T cells sorted from blood, taken in a trial of the OX40 agonist ivuxolimab. This clonotype originated in an adult with an advanced solid tumor such as melanoma, head and neck, liver or kidney cancer. The rearrangement uses TRBV6-6 and TRBJ2-5, with a weak D call TRBD2 (6 bases). CDR3 sequence reads: CASRPTSRETQYF. As DNA, the CDR3 is TGTGCCAGCAGACCGACTAGTCGGGAGACCCAGTACTTC.